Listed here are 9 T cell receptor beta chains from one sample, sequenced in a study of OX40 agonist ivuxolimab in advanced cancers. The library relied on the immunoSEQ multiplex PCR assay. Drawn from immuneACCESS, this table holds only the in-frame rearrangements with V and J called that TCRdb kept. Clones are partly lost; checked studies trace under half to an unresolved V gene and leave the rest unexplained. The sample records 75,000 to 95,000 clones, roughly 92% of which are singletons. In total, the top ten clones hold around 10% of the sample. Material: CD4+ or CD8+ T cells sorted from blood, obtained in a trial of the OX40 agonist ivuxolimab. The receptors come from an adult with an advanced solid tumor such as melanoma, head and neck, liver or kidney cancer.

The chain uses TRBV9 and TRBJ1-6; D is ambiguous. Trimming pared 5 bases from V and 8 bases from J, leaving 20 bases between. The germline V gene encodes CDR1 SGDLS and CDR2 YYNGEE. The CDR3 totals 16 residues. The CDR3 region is CASSPNPEDRDSPLHF. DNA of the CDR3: TGTGCCAGCAGTCCGAACCCGGAGGACCGGGATTCACCCCTCCACTTT.

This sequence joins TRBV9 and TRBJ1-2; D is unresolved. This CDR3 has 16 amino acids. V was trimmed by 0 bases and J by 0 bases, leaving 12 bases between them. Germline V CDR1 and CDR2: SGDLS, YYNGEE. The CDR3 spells CASSVDLEGANYGYTF. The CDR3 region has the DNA TGTGCCAGCAGCGTAGACCTGGAGGGCGCTAACTATGGCTACACCTTC. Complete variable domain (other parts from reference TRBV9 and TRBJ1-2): DSGVTQTPKHLITATGQRVTLRCSPRSGDLSVYWYQQSLDQGLQFLIQYYNGEERAKGNILERFSAQQFPDLHSELNLSSLELGDSALYFCASSVDLEGANYGYTFGSGTRLTVV.

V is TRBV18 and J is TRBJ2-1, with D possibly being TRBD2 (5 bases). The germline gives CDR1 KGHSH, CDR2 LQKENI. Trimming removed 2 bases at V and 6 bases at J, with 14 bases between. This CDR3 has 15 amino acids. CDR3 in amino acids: CASSPGRGEGNEQFF. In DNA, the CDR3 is TGTGCCAGCTCACCAGGTCGGGGAGAGGGCAATGAGCAGTTCTTC.

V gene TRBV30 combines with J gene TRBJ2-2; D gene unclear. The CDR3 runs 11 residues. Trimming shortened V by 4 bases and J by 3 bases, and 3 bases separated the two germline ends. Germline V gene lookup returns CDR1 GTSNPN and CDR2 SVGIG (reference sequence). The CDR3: CAWTDTGELFF. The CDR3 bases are TGTGCCTGGACGGACACCGGGGAGCTGTTTTTT. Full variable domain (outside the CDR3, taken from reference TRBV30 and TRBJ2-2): SQTIHQWPATLVQPVGSPLSLECTVEGTSNPNLYWYRQAAGRGLQLLFYSVGIGQISSEVPQNLSASRPQDRQFILSSKKLLLSDSGFYLCAWTDTGELFFGEGSRLTVL.

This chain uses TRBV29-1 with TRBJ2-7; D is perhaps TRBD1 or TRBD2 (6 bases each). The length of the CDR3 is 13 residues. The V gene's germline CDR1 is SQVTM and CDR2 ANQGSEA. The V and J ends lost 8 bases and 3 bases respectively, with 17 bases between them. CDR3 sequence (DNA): TGCAGCATTTGGGGTGGAGGGGGCTACGAGCAGTACTTC. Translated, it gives CSIWGGGGYEQYF.

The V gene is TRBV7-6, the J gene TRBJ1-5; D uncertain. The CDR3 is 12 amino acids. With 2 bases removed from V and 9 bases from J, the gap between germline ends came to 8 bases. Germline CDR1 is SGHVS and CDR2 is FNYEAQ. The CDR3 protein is CASSLWGWPQHF. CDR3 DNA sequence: TGTGCCAGCAGCTTATGGGGATGGCCCCAGCATTTT. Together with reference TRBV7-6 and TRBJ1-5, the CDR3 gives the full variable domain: GAGVSQSPRYKVTKRGQDVALRCDPISGHVSLYWYRQALGQGPEFLTYFNYEAQQDKSGLPNDRFSAERPEGSISTLTIQRTEQRDSAMYRCASSLWGWPQHFGDGTRLSIL.

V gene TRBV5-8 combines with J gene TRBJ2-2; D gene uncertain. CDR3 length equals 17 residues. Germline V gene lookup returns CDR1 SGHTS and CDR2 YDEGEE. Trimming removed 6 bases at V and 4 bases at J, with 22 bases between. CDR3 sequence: CASTSTGFRVVTGELFF. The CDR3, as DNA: TGTGCCAGCACCTCGACTGGGTTCCGAGTCGTCACCGGGGAGCTGTTTTTT.

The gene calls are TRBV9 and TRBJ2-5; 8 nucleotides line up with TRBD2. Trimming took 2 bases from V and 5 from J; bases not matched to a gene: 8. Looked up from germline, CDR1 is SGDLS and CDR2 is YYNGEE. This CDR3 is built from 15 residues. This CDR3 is CASSVSGGEGETQYF. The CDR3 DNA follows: TGTGCCAGCAGCGTGAGCGGGGGAGAGGGGGAGACCCAGTACTTC. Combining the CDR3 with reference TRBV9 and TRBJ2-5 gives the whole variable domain DSGVTQTPKHLITATGQRVTLRCSPRSGDLSVYWYQQSLDQGLQFLIQYYNGEERAKGNILERFSAQQFPDLHSELNLSSLELGDSALYFCASSVSGGEGETQYFGPGTRLLVL.

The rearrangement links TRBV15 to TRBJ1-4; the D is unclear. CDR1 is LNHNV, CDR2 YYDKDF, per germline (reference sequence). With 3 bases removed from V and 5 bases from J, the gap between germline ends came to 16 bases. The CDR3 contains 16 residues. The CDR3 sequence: CATSSPPPSDNEKLFF. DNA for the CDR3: TGTGCCACCAGCAGCCCCCCACCCTCGGACAATGAAAAACTGTTTTTT.